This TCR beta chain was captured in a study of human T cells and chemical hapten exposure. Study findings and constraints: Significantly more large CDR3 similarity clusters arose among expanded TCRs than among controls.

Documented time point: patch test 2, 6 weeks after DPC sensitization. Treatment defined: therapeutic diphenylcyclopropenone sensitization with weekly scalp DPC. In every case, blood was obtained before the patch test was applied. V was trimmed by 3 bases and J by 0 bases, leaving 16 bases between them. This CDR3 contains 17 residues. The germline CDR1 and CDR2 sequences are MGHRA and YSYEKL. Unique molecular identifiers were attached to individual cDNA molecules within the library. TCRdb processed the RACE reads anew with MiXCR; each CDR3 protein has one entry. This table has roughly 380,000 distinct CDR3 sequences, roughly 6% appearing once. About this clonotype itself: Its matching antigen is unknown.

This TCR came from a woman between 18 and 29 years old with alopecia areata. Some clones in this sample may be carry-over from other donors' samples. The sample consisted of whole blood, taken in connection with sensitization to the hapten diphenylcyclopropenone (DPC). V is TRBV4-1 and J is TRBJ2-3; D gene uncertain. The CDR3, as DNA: TGCGCCAGCAGCCATCAACTAAAGGTTCTTAGCACAGATACGCAGTATTTT. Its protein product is CASSHQLKVLSTDTQYF.